This is a list of T cell receptor beta chains from one sample in a study of control samples from healthy donors and cancer patients. The assay was immunoSEQ multiplex PCR, and TCRdb's table has in-frame clones only and misses some. The data show about 170,000 clones, 91% seen once. The specimen was blood. The receptors derive from a woman in her 30s in good health. CDR3s include the opening cysteine and the closing phenylalanine or tryptophan. D genes are given only for firm matches. Clone size, where shown, is once, few, many, or a class for clones that have expanded.

DNA	CDR3	J	V	D	length	size
TGTGCCAGCAGTTACGGCGGGGGGGTCGGCACAGATACGCAGTATTTT	CASSYGGGVGTDTQYF	TRBJ2-3	TRBV6-2/TRBV6-3	TRBD2	16	NA
TGTGCCAGCAGTGAATATTTGGGTGGGGGGGGCTCCTACGAGCAGTACTTC	CASSEYLGGGGSYEQYF	TRBJ2-7	TRBV25-1	TRBD2	17	NA
TGTGCCAGCAGTGGACAGGGGGCGCGGGTCGGGGAGCTGTTTTTT	CASSGQGARVGELFF	TRBJ2-2	TRBV2	TRBD1	15	NA
TGCAGTGCTAGCCAGCACACTGAAGCTTTCTTT	CSASQHTEAFF	TRBJ1-1	TRBV20-1	NA	11	NA
TGTGCCAGCAGTTTAGGACCTAACTATGGCTACACCTTC	CASSLGPNYGYTF	TRBJ1-2	TRBV12-3/TRBV12-4	NA	13	NA
TGCAGCGTCGGACACCTGAACACTGAAGCTTTCTTT	CSVGHLNTEAFF	TRBJ1-1	TRBV29-1	NA	12	NA
TGTGCCAGCAGCCCCCAGTCAGCGATGAATTCACCCCTCCACTTT	CASSPQSAMNSPLHF	TRBJ1-6	TRBV9	NA	15	once
TGTGCCAGCAGCTTAACGACAGGGCCGATTGAAGCTTTCTTT	CASSLTTGPIEAFF	TRBJ1-1	TRBV5-6	TRBD1	14	once
TGTGCCAGCAGTTGGACAGGGAATGGCTACACCTTC	CASSWTGNGYTF	TRBJ1-2	TRBV6-2/TRBV6-3	TRBD1	12	NA
TGTGCCTGGAGTGTGGCGAGGAACACTGAAGCTTTCTTT	CAWSVARNTEAFF	TRBJ1-1	TRBV30	NA	13	NA
TGTGCCAGCAGCTTGCTGAACACCGGGGAGCTGTTTTTT	CASSLLNTGELFF	TRBJ2-2	TRBV7-8	NA	13	NA
TGCGCCAGCAGCTTGGTGGCGGGGGCCCCCCAAGAGACCCAGTACTTC	CASSLVAGAPQETQYF	TRBJ2-5	TRBV5-1	NA	16	NA
TGTGCCAGCAGTGGGGACAGGGGGGCGAACACTGAAGCTTTCTTT	CASSGDRGANTEAFF	TRBJ1-1	TRBV2	TRBD1	15	NA
TGTGCCAGCAGTCACTATACAGACTATGGCTACACCTTC	CASSHYTDYGYTF	TRBJ1-2	TRBV12-3/TRBV12-4	NA	13	NA
TGTGCCAGCAGTTCGAGAGGGGCCAATTCACCCCTCCACTTT	CASSSRGANSPLHF	TRBJ1-6	TRBV6-2/TRBV6-3	NA	14	NA
TGTGCCAGCAGGAGGGGGGCTGAAGCTTTCTTT	CASRRGAEAFF	TRBJ1-1	TRBV6-6	NA	11	NA
TGCGCCAGCAGCCAAAGCGGGAGCATGAACAATGAGCAGTTCTTC	CASSQSGSMNNEQFF	TRBJ2-1	TRBV4-1	TRBD2	15	NA
TGTGCCACCAGCAGAGGGCCCGGCTACACCTTC	CATSRGPGYTF	TRBJ1-2	TRBV15	NA	11	NA
TGTGCCAGCAGTTTAGGGGGCGCTTACAATGAGCAGTTCTTC	CASSLGGAYNEQFF	TRBJ2-1	TRBV27	NA	14	NA
TGTGCCAGCAGTGATTCTGGCTACGAGCAGTACTTC	CASSDSGYEQYF	TRBJ2-7	TRBV6-1	NA	12	once
TGTGCCAGCAGCGTAGGCGGGGGGGCCTACGAGCAGTACTTC	CASSVGGGAYEQYF	TRBJ2-7	TRBV9	TRBD2	14	NA
TGTGCCAGTAGTATAGGTGGGATTACCGGGGAGCTGTTTTTT	CASSIGGITGELFF	TRBJ2-2	TRBV19	NA	14	medium-sized
TGTGCCAGCAGCCCGACAGGCACTGAAGCTTTCTTT	CASSPTGTEAFF	TRBJ1-1	TRBV5-5	NA	12	NA
TGTGCCAGCAGTTACCCCGGGACAGGGGGAAGTTCACCCCTCCACTTT	CASSYPGTGGSSPLHF	TRBJ1-6	TRBV6-2/TRBV6-3	TRBD1	16	NA
TGTGCCAGCAGTCCGGGACTAGCGAAAGAGACCCAGTACTTC	CASSPGLAKETQYF	TRBJ2-5	TRBV6-2/TRBV6-3	TRBD2	14	NA
TGTGCCAGCAGCACCCGAGCGGAGCAGTACTTC	CASSTRAEQYF	TRBJ2-7	TRBV7-9	NA	11	NA
TGTGCCAGCAGTTCCCCGGACAGGGCCGGAAACACCATATATTTT	CASSSPDRAGNTIYF	TRBJ1-3	TRBV6-2/TRBV6-3	TRBD1	15	NA
TGTGCCAGCAGTTTGGGGACAGCCTCTGGAAACACCATATATTTT	CASSLGTASGNTIYF	TRBJ1-3	TRBV28	TRBD1	15	NA